A single sample gave rise to the 12 T cell receptor beta chains below, sequenced in a study of blood T cell repertoires in COVID-19. Here immunoSEQ multiplex PCR was the method, and the copy in TCRdb shows in-frame clones only, minus some. The table records 90,000 to 100,000 clones, 80% to 90% of them present only once. The sequenced sample was peripheral blood. Receptor source: a human donor in a cohort sampled during active COVID-19.

Only a few counts were recorded for this clone. This chain uses TRBV30 with TRBJ2-1; 10 bases map to TRBD2. CDR3 length: 14 residues. V gave up 7 bases and J gave up 8 bases; unmatched junction bases: 11. CDR1 and CDR2 (germline): GTSNPN, SVGIG (reference sequence). CDR3 nucleotides: TGTGCCTTTACTAGCGGGAACGTGGTGGATGAGCAGTTCTTC. Encoded protein: CAFTSGNVVDEQFF.

This clone was found once. The chain carries TRBV19 and TRBJ1-1; D might be TRBD1 (5 bases). V was cut by 3 bases and J by 1 base, with 12 bases left in between. Germline-derived CDR1 and CDR2 are LNHDA and SQIVND (reference sequence). The CDR3 consists of 15 residues. CDR3 in amino acids: CASSIGGTANTEAFF. The CDR3, as DNA: TGTGCCAGTAGTATTGGGGGGACCGCGAACACTGAAGCTTTCTTT.

This chain connects TRBV28 to TRBJ1-6; the match to TRBD1 covers 10 bases. The CDR3 is 19 residues long. The junction had 14 bases not matched to a gene; V was cut back by 3 bases and J by 6 bases. The germline V gene has CDR1 MDHEN and CDR2 SYDVKM. The chain's CDR3 is CASSFIFGQGVGRNSPLHF. The CDR3 DNA follows: TGTGCCAGCAGTTTTATATTCGGACAGGGGGTTGGACGTAATTCACCCCTCCACTTT.

This clone was counted only a few times. J is TRBJ2-7 and V is TRBV5-4; TRBD2 aligns across 7 bases. Unmatched junction bases numbered 12, after V lost 4 bases and J lost 2 bases. CDR1 is SGHNT and CDR2 is YYREEE in the germline V gene (reference sequence). The CDR3 extends over 16 amino acids. CDR3 amino acids: CASSPAGGRAAYEQYF. DNA for the CDR3: TGTGCCAGCAGCCCTGCCGGGGGGAGGGCGGCCTACGAGCAGTACTTC. The entire variable domain, with the rest obtained from reference TRBV5-4 and TRBJ2-7, is as follows: ETGVTQSPTHLIKTRGQQVTLRCSSQSGHNTVSWYQQALGQGPQFIFQYYREEENGRGNFPPRFSGLQFPNYSSELNVNALELDDSALYLCASSPAGGRAAYEQYFGPGTRLTVT.

The chain's CDR3 is CASSRGNQPQHF. The CDR3 DNA follows: TGTGCCAGCAGTCGGGGCAATCAGCCCCAGCATTTT. V is TRBV6-5 and J is TRBJ1-5; D not resolved. Per germline, CDR1 MNHEY and CDR2 SVGAGI. This CDR3 has 12 amino acids. The V end was cut by 5 bases, the J end by 2 bases, with 4 bases between.

The chain recombines TRBV7-6 with TRBJ2-5; D is perhaps TRBD2 (6 bases). This CDR3 comprises 13 residues. Germline CDR1 and CDR2: SGHVS and FNYEAQ. The V gene lost 3 bases and the J gene lost 5 bases, with 10 bases spanning the gap. CDR3 residues: CASSFGGVETQYF. CDR3 nucleotide sequence: TGTGCCAGCAGCTTCGGAGGGGTGGAGACCCAGTACTTC.

The chain employs TRBV19 and TRBJ2-7, with 7 bases fitting TRBD2. The V segment lost 4 bases and the J segment 4 bases; nucleotides outside the gene matches: 10. The length of the CDR3 is 15 residues. Per the germline V gene, CDR1 is LNHDA and CDR2 is SQIVND (reference sequence). This CDR3 reads CASSTPGLSTYEQYF. The CDR3, as DNA: TGTGCCAGTAGTACTCCGGGACTATCTACTTACGAGCAGTACTTC.

The V gene is TRBV5-1, the J gene TRBJ1-2; 9 bases match TRBD1. Per the germline V gene, CDR1 is SGHRS and CDR2 is YFSETQ. V lost 4 bases and J lost 6; bases outside the gene matches: 10. The CDR3 is made up of 15 amino acids. CDR3 nucleotide sequence: TGCGCCAGCAGCCCGACTTCGGACAGGGGTAATGGCTACACCTTC. This gives the protein CASSPTSDRGNGYTF.

This chain joins TRBV28 and TRBJ2-1, with D possibly matching TRBD2 (6 bases). V was trimmed by 6 bases and J by 9 bases, leaving 15 bases between them. The germline gives CDR1 MDHEN, CDR2 SYDVKM. The CDR3 loop spans 13 amino acids. The chain's CDR3 is CASRPGLSSEQFF. The CDR3 DNA sequence: TGTGCCAGCAGACCAGGACTATCCAGTGAGCAGTTCTTC.

The chain combines TRBV29-1 with TRBJ2-7; 7 bases are a match to TRBD1. V lost 4 bases and J lost 3; bases outside the gene matches: 9. Germline CDR1 is SQVTM and CDR2 is ANQGSEA. There are 14 residues in the CDR3. CDR3 sequence reads: CSVGYDRAIYEQYF. CDR3 in DNA: TGCAGCGTTGGATATGACAGGGCTATCTACGAGCAGTACTTC.

This clone was seen ten or more times. V is TRBV28 and J is TRBJ1-5; no reliable D call. The CDR3 loop spans 18 amino acids. Trimming stripped 2 bases from V and 0 bases from J, with 17 bases between. Germline V lookup: CDR1 MDHEN, CDR2 SYDVKM. For the CDR3, the DNA is TGTGCCAGCAGTTTAGTATTTCCCGTCGTCTATAGCAATCAGCCCCAGCATTTT. Translating it yields CASSLVFPVVYSNQPQHF.

The CDR3 sequence is CASSQDQGAKNIQYF. The DNA of the CDR3 is TGTGCCAGCAGCCAAGATCAGGGGGCAAAAAACATTCAGTACTTC. This sequence joins TRBV14 and TRBJ2-4; 8 positions match TRBD1. With 0 bases clipped from V and 4 bases from J, the junction kept 2 bases outside the gene matches. Germline lookup yields CDR1 SGHDN and CDR2 FVKESK. This CDR3 is built from 15 residues.